The rows below give T cell receptor beta chains drawn from one sample of a study of tumor-infiltrating lymphocytes in primary liver carcinoma. TCRdb re-derived calls from the multiplex PCR reads in MiXCR, one entry per CDR3 protein. This table has about 60,000 distinct CDR3 sequences, roughly 70% appearing once. Sequencing was done on a sample of liver tumor tissue from sampling region 4. These receptors all stem from a man aged 35 to 55 with primary liver carcinoma and hepatitis B virus infection. The CDR3 runs from the conserved cysteine through the conserved F or W. D genes are given only for firm matches. Rows give clone size only sometimes, using once, few, many, or a class for an expanded clone.

TRBJ2-3	.	TRBD2	TRBV28	CASRRSSGRRFTDTQYF	TGTGCCAGCCGTCGGAGTAGCGGGAGACGTTTCACAGATACGCAGTATTTT
TRBJ2-1	.	TRBD1	TRBV5-5	CASSPGQASYNERSF	TGTGCCAGCAGCCCAGGACAGGCTTCCTACAATGAGCGGTCCTTC
TRBJ2-1	once	.	TRBV4-1	CASSQGLRELSKYDEQFF	TGCGCCAGCAGCCAAGGCCTCCGGGAGTTATCTAAGTACGATGAGCAGTTCTTC
TRBJ1-6	once	.	TRBV5-6	CASSPRTPVNSLLHF	TGTGCCAGCAGCCCAAGGACTCCAGTGAATTCACTCCTACACTTT
TRBJ2-1	many	.	TRBV5-6	CASSLVGQSSSYNEQFF	TGTGCCAGCAGCTTGGTCGGACAGTCGAGCTCCTACAATGAGCAGTTCTTC
TRBJ2-2	.	.	TRBV11-2	CASSLALGGANTRVLLF	TGTGCCAGCAGCTTAGCATTAGGAGGGGCGAACACTAGGGTGCTGTTGTTT
TRBJ2-7	few	.	TRBV30	CAWNKETYRQYF	TGTGCCTGGAATAAGGAAACGTACAGGCAGTACTTC
TRBJ1-4	.	.	TRBV5-1	CASSTSGVTSEKLFF	TGCGCCAGCAGCACATCGGGAGTAACTAGTGAAAAACTGTTTTTT
TRBJ1-5	.	.	TRBV12-3/TRBV12-4	CDSSGPGFQPQHF	TGTGACAGCAGTGGGCCGGGGTTTCAGCCCCAGCATTTT
TRBJ1-1	.	.	TRBV11-2	CTSSNRGWESEALF	TGTACCAGCAGCAATAGGGGGTGGGAGTCCGAAGCTTTATTT
TRBJ1-6	many	.	TRBV28	CASIRGRNSPLHF	TGTGCCAGCATCAGAGGGAGGAATTCACCCCTCCACTTT
TRBJ1-2	.	TRBD1	TRBV4-1	CASSQGDRNKGYTF	TGCGCCAGCAGCCAAGGGGACAGGAACAAAGGCTACACTTTC
TRBJ2-5	.	.	TRBV6-5	CASSLMSSGQETQYF	TGTGCCAGCAGCCTTATGAGCTCGGGGCAAGAGACCCAGTACTTC
TRBJ1-6	.	.	TRBV24-1	CVTISQGGGYYSPLHF	TGTGTCACTATCTCGCAGGGAGGAGGCTATTATTCACCCCTCCACTTT
TRBJ1-1	.	.	TRBV11-2	CASGFADGIKAFF	TGTGCCAGCGGCTTTGCGGACGGTATTAAAGCTTTCTTT
TRBJ1-2	.	.	TRBV7-9	CASGPEGRLPQYGHTF	TGTGCCAGCGGCCCCGAGGGCAGGCTGCCCCAGTATGGCCACACCTTC
TRBJ1-1	.	.	TRBV5-1	CASSLADGGGHTEAFF	TGCGCCAGCAGCTTGGCAGACGGAGGCGGACACACTGAAGCTTTCTTT
TRBJ2-4	.	.	TRBV10-2	CATSESSGFSGKNIQYF	TGCGCCACTAGTGAGTCGTCTGGGTTTTCTGGCAAAAACATTCAGTACTTC
TRBJ2-1	.	.	TRBV11-2	CSSSLHPESSYNEQFF	TGTTCCAGCAGTTTACATCCAGAGAGCTCCTACAATGAGCAGTTCTTC
TRBJ2-7	.	.	TRBV20-1	CSAPDRGGSYEQYF	TGCAGTGCTCCGGACCGAGGGGGCTCCTACGAGCAGTACTTC
TRBJ2-1	.	TRBD1	TRBV4-1	CASCQEAATGYNEQFF	TGCGCCAGCTGCCAAGAGGCCGCGACAGGGTACAATGAGCAGTTCTTC
TRBJ2-7	many	TRBD2	TRBV6-1	CASRSRTSGGSEQYF	TGTGCCAGCAGATCAAGAACTAGCGGGGGGTCCGAGCAGTACTTC
TRBJ2-7	.	TRBD2	TRBV4-1	CACSQERTSGSIHEQYF	TGCGCCTGCAGCCAAGAAAGGACTAGCGGGAGTATCCACGAGCAGTACTTC
TRBJ2-7	.	TRBD2	TRBV11-2	CASSREGLYDQYF	TGTGCCAGCAGTAGGGAGGGCCTTTACGATCAGTACTTC
TRBJ1-2	medium-sized	TRBD1	TRBV6-2/TRBV6-3	CATADRDNYGYTF	TGTGCCACGGCGGACAGGGATAACTATGGCTACACCTTC
TRBJ2-1	.	.	TRBV10-2	CASSESGEDEWFF	TGCGCCAGCAGTGAGTCCGGTGAGGATGAGTGGTTCTTC
TRBJ2-1	large	.	TRBV29-1	CSVRQGGNEQFF	TGCAGCGTCCGACAGGGAGGCAATGAGCAGTTCTTC
TRBJ1-5	.	.	TRBV4-2	CASSQDRIGGTSRRPQQF	TGTGCCAGCAGCCAAGATAGAATTGGTGGGACCTCCAGGCGGCCCCAGCAATTT
TRBJ2-1	.	.	TRBV12-3/TRBV12-4	CANCLGSVDNEQFF	TGTGCCAACTGTTTAGGCTCAGTTGACAATGAGCAGTTCTTC
TRBJ2-3	.	.	TRBV29-1	CSVRDLRTYTQYF	TGCAGCGTTCGGGACCTCCGCACATATACCCAGTATTTT
TRBJ1-1	few	.	TRBV28	CAVGPGGGNTEAFF	TGTGCCGTAGGTCCAGGTGGTGGGAACACTGAAGCTTTCTTT
TRBJ2-3	.	TRBD1	TRBV28	CASNLLEGQGLIDTQYF	TGTGCCAGCAATTTACTTGAGGGACAGGGTCTTATCGACACGCAGTATTTT
TRBJ2-7	.	.	TRBV12-3/TRBV12-4	CVNKSSYEQYF	TGTGTCAACAAGAGCTCCTACGAGCAGTACTTC
TRBJ2-1	.	TRBD1	TRBV4-2	CANSHSGGQGNNEQFF	TGTGCTAACAGCCACTCCGGGGGACAGGGGAACAATGAGCAGTTCTTC
TRBJ1-3	.	.	TRBV5-1	CASSLQGPKSGNTIYF	TGCGCCAGCAGCTTGCAGGGCCCAAAGTCTGGAAATACCATATATTTT
TRBJ2-3	.	.	TRBV29-1	CSVGQWGNTQYF	TGCAGCGTTGGGCAGTGGGGCAATACGCAGTATTTT
TRBJ2-3	.	.	TRBV6-5	CAGSYAGLSTDTQYF	TGTGCCGGTAGTTACGCGGGGCTAAGCACAGATACGCAGTATTTT
TRBJ2-7	.	.	TRBV11-1	CVSRDEPYEQYF	TGTGTCAGTAGGGACGAGCCCTACGAGCAGTACTTC